One T cell receptor (beta chain) is described in this entry. Assay: immunoSEQ multiplex PCR; the TCRdb copy retains only in-frame clones and omits some. Among roughly 700,000 clones listed, around 90% were seen once. This entry is derived from a study of Ad26.COV2.S vaccination and SARS-CoV-2 variants. Germline V CDR1 and CDR2: GTSNPN, SVGIG (reference sequence). Trimming stripped 3 bases from V and 1 base from J, with 10 bases between. CDR3 length: 14 amino acids. Treatment: roughly 19 received Ad26.COV2.S at low or high dose, single or two shots; about 5 received placebo; per-sample allocation not given. Each sample was drawn 63 days after the first injection (of vaccine or placebo). Ad26 vector vaccine expressed Wuhan-strain SARS-CoV-2 spike.

The sequence was obtained from a person between 18 and 65 years old who received the Ad26.COV2.S COVID-19 vaccine or a placebo. V gene TRBV30 combines with J gene TRBJ1-3; no clear D. The sequenced sample was peripheral blood, obtained in a trial of Ad26.COV2.S vaccine versus placebo. The CDR3 region is CAWSPLRSGNTIYF. The DNA for the CDR3 is TGTGCCTGGAGCCCCCTTCGGTCTGGAAACACCATATATTTT.